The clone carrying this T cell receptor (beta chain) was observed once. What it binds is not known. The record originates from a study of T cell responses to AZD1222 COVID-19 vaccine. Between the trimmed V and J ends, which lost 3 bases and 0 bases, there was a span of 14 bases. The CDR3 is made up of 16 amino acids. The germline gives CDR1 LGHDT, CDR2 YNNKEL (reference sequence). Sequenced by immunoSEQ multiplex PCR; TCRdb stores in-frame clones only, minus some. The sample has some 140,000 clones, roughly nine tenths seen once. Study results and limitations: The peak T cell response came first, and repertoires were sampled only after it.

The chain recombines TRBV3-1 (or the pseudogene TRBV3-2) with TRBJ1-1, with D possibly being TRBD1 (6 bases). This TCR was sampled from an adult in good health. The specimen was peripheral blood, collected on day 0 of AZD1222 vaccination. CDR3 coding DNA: TGTGCCAGCAGCCAGGGGGCATACCCTATGAACACTGAAGCTTTCTTT. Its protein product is CASSQGAYPMNTEAFF.